This TCR beta chain was sequenced in a study of T cells in Graves' hyperthyroidism and ophthalmopathy. Study-wide background: Prior to any treatment, at the point of initial diagnosis, peripheral blood was collected.

Trimming left V 11 bases short and J 8 bases short, with 12 bases between. Germline assignment: CDR1 MNHEY and CDR2 SVGEGT. This CDR3 is 10 amino acids long. There were TCR beta CDR3 regions amplified from RNA transcripts. First-round RT-PCR targeting the TCR CDR3 was performed with the HTBI primer set. Via MiXCR, TCRdb re-called the multiplex PCR reads, giving one row per CDR3 protein. The data show about half a million distinct CDR3 sequences, roughly a quarter seen once. This clonotype was obtained from a young woman with Graves' ophthalmopathy. Input material: blood. This chain connects TRBV6-2 or TRBV6-3 to TRBJ1-2; D not resolved. The CDR3 DNA reads TGTGCCGTCGGGGTTGGCGGCTACACCTTC. It encodes CAVGVGGYTF.